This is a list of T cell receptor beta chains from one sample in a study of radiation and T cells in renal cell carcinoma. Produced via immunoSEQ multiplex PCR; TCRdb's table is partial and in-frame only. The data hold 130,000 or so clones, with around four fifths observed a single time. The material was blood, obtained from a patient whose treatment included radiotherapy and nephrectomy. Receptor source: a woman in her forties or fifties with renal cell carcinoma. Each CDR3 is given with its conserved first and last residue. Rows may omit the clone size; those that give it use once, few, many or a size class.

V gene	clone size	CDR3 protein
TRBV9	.	CASSVGDIQETQYF
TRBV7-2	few	CASSIQQGAGGYTF
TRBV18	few	CASHTRGGTEAFF
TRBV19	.	CASNPTGGFEEQFF
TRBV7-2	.	CASSLARRQETQYF
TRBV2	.	CASSEALSTLGETQYF
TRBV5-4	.	CASSFDKSTDTQYF
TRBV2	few	CASSEAGAGNTIYF
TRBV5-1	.	CASSLDRVGRGYTF
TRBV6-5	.	CASSYGTGPRNGYTF
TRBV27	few	CASSATGLSGYTF
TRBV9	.	CASSVGARGTEAFF
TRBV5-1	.	CASSLTLGSPLHF
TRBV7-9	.	CASSWPPGQLLNEQYF
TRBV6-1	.	CASSASGTGDYEQYF